This T cell receptor beta chain was identified during a study of long-term antiretroviral therapy in people with HIV. PBMC samples from each donor numbered at least one pre-ART and at least two post-ART. The CDR3 has 16 amino acids. Germline CDR1 is SGHTA and CDR2 is FQGTGA. The J segment lost 1 base and the V segment lost 1 base, leaving 4 bases of the junction unmatched. Survey-level resolution applied to immunoSEQ assay v3.0. Libraries were prepared by immunoSEQ multiplex PCR; TCRdb keeps only in-frame clonotypes and omits some of them. In the table there are more than 25,000 clones, around 90% of which are singletons.

The sample consisted of unsorted PBMCs, taken 3.2 years before starting antiretroviral therapy. The clonotype comes from a man aged 45-65 years with HIV. This chain uses TRBV7-3 with TRBJ2-3, with 8 bases lining up with TRBD2. The CDR3 DNA follows: TGTGCCAGCAGCTTAAGGGGGGGACTAGGCACAGATACGCAGTATTTT. This gives the protein CASSLRGGLGTDTQYF.